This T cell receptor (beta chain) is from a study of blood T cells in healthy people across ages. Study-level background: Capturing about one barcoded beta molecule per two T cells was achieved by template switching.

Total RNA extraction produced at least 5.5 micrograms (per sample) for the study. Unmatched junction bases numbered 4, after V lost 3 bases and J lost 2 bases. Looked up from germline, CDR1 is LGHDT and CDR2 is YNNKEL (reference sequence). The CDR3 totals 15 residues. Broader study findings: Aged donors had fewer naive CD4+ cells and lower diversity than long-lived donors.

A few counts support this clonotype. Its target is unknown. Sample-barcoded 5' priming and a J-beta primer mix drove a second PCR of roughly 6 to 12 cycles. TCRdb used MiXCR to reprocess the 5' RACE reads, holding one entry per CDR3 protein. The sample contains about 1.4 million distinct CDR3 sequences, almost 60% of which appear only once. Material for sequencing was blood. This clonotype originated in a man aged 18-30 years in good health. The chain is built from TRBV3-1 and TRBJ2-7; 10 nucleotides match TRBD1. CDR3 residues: CASSQGTGVPYEQYF. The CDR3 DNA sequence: TGTGCCAGCAGCCAGGGGACAGGGGTACCCTACGAGCAGTACTTC.